The clone carrying this TCR beta chain appeared once. Sequencing used immunoSEQ v3.0 at survey level. Generated by immunoSEQ multiplex PCR, the TCRdb table keeps only in-frame clones and is missing some. This table has 9,500 to 11,000 clones, around 80% appearing once. This specimen belongs to a study of long-term antiretroviral therapy in people with HIV. Germline assignment: CDR1 SGHTS and CDR2 YDEGEE. The CDR3 length is 15 residues. Trimming shortened V by 2 bases and J by 7 bases, and 16 bases separated the two germline ends. Researchers secured at least one pre-ART and at least two post-ART PBMC samples from each donor.

The sequences come from unsorted PBMCs, collected 7 to 7.5 years after starting antiretroviral therapy. J is TRBJ1-5 and V is TRBV5-8, with D unclear. The clonotype comes from a man in his fifties with HIV. The DNA of the CDR3 is TGTGCCAGCAGCTTCGGAGGGTATTGGATCCAGCCCCAGCATTTT. This sequence encodes CASSFGGYWIQPQHF.